This TCR beta chain was retrieved from a study of blood T cell repertoires in COVID-19. Germline CDR1 is SGHRS and CDR2 is YFSETQ. The V end lost 4 bases, the J end lost 1 base, and 16 bases lay between the germline ends. The CDR3 has 16 residues. The method was immunoSEQ multiplex PCR; TCRdb's version includes in-frame clones alone and lacks a portion of them. In the table there are 240,000 or so clones, 80% to 85% of which are singletons. This TCR came from a woman aged 55-69 years with active or convalescent COVID-19. Sequenced material: peripheral blood. The V call is TRBV5-1, the J call TRBJ2-3; maybe TRBD1 (5 bases). The CDR3 bases are TGCGCCAGCAGCCAGGGCAGAAGGTTGGGCACAGATACGCAGTATTTT. It specifies CASSQGRRLGTDTQYF. Using reference TRBV5-1 and TRBJ2-3 for the parts outside the CDR3, the full variable domain is KAGVTQTPRYLIKTRGQQVTLSCSPISGHRSVSWYQQTPGQGLQFLFEYFSETQRNKGNFPGRFSGRQFSNSRSEMNVSTLELGDSALYLCASSQGRRLGTDTQYFGPGTRLTVL.